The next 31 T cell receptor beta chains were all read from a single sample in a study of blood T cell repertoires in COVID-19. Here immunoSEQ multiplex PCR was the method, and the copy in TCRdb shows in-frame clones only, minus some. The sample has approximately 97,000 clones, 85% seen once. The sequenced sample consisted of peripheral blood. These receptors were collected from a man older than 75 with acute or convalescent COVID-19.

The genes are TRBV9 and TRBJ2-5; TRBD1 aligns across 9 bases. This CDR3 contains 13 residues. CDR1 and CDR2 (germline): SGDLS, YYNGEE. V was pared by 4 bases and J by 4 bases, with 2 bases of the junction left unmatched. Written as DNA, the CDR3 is TGTGCCAGCAGCCAGGACAGGGGAGAGACCCAGTACTTC. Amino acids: CASSQDRGETQYF.

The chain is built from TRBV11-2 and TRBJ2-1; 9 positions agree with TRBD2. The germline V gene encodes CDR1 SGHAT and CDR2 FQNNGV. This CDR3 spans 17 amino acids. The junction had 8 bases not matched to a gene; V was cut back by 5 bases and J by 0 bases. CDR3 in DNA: TGTGCCAGCAGCCCGCGCCTAGCGGGGTTCTCCTACAATGAGCAGTTCTTC. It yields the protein CASSPRLAGFSYNEQFF.

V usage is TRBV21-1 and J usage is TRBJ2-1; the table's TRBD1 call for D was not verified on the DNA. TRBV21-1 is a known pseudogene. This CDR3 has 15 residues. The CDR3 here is CASSKGQGGGNEQFF. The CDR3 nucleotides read TGTGCCAGCAGCAAAGGACAGGGGGGTGGGAATGAGCAGTTCTTC.

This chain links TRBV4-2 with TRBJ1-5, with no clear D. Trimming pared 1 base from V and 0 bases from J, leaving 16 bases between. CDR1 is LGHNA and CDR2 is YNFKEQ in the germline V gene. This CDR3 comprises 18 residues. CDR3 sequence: CASSQAGGSQYSNQPQHF. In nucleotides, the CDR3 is TGTGCCAGCAGCCAAGCGGGTGGCAGTCAATATAGCAATCAGCCCCAGCATTTT.

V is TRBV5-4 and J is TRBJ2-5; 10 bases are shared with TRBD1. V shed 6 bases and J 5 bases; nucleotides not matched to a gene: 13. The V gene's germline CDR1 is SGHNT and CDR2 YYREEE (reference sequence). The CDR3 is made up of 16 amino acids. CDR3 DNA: TGTGCCAGCAATTCCGGGACAGGGGTTTTATTGGAGACCCAGTACTTC. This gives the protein CASNSGTGVLLETQYF.

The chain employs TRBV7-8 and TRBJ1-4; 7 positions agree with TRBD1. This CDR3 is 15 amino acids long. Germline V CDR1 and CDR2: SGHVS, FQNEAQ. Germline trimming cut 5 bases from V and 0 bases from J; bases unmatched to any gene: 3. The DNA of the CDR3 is TGTGCCAGCAGCCAAGGGACAGCAACTAATGAAAAACTGTTTTTT. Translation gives CASSQGTATNEKLFF. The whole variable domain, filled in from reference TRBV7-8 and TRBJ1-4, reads GAGVSQSPRYKVAKRGQDVALRCDPISGHVSLFWYQQALGQGPEFLTYFQNEAQLDKSGLPSDRFFAERPEGSVSTLKIQRTQQEDSAVYLCASSQGTATNEKLFFGSGTQLSVL.

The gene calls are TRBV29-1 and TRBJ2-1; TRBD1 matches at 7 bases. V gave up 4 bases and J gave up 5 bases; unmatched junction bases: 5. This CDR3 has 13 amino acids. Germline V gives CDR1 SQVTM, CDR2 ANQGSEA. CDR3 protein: CSVARGQNNEQFF. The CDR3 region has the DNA TGCAGCGTTGCTAGGGGGCAAAACAATGAGCAGTTCTTC.

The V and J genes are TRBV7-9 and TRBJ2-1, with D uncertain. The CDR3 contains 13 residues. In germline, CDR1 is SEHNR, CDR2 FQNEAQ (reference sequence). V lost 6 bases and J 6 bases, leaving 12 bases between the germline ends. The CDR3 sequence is CASSQLYSNEQFF. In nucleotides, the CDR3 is TGTGCCAGCAGTCAACTTTACTCCAATGAGCAGTTCTTC.

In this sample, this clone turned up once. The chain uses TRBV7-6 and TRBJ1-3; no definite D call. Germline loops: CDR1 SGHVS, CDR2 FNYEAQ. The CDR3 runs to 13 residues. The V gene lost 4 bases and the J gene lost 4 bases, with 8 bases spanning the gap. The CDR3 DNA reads TGTGCCAGCAGCTCGGGAAGGGGAAACACCATATATTTT. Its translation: CASSSGRGNTIYF.

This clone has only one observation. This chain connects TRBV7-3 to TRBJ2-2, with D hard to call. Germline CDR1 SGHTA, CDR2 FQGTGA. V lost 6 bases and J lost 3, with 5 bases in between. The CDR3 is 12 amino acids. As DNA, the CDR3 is TGTGCCAGCAGTCCCTACACCGGGGAGCTGTTTTTT. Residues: CASSPYTGELFF.

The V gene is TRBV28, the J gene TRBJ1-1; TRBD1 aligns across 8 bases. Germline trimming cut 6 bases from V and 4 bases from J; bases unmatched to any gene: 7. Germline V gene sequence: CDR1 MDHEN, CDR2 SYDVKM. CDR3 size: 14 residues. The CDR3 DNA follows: TGTGCCAGCAGATCGACAGGGGCGGCCACTGAAGCTTTCTTT. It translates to CASRSTGAATEAFF.

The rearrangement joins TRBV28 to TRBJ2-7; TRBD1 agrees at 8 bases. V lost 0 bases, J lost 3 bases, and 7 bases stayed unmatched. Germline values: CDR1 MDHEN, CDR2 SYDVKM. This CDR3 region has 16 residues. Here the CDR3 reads CASSLWPGGEIYEQYF. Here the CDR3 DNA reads TGTGCCAGCAGTTTATGGCCAGGGGGCGAGATCTACGAGCAGTACTTC.

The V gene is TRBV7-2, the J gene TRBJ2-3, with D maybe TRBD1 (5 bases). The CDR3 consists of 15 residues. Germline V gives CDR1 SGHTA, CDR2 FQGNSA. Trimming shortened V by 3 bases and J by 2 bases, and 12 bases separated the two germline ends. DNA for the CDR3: TGTGCCAGCAGCTTTCTAAGGGGAACCACAGATACGCAGTATTTT. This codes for CASSFLRGTTDTQYF.

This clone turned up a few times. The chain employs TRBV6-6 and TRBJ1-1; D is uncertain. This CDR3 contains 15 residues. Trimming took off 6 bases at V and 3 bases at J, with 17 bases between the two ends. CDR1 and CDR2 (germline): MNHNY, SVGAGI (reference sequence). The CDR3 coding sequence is TGTGCCAGCAGCCCCGCCTCCTTGAGGGACACTGAAGCTTTCTTT. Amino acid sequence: CASSPASLRDTEAFF.

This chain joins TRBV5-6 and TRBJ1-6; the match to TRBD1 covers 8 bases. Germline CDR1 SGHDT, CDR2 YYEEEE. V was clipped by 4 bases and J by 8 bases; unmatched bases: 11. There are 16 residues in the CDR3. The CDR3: CASSDRTGRIHSPLHF. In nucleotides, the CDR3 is TGTGCCAGCAGCGACAGGACAGGGAGGATCCATTCACCCCTCCACTTT.

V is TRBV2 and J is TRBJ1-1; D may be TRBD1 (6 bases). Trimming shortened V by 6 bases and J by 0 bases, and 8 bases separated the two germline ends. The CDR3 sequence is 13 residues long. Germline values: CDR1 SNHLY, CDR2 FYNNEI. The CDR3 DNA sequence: TGTGCCAGCAGCGGACAGTTGAACACTGAAGCTTTCTTT. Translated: CASSGQLNTEAFF. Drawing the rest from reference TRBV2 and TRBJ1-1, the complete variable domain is EPEVTQTPSHQVTQMGQEVILRCVPISNHLYFYWYRQILGQKVEFLVSFYNNEISEKSEIFDDQFSVERPDGSNFTLKIRSTKLEDSAMYFCASSGQLNTEAFFGQGTRLTVV.

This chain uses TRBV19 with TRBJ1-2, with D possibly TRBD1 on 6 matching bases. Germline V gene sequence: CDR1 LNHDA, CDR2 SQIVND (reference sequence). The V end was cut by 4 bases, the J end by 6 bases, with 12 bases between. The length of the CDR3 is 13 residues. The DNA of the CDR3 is TGTGCCAGTAGTACACCTACAGGGAATGGCTACACCTTC. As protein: CASSTPTGNGYTF. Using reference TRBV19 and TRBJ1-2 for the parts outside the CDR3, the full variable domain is DGGITQSPKYLFRKEGQNVTLSCEQNLNHDAMYWYRQDPGQGLRLIYYSQIVNDFQKGDIAEGYSVSREKKESFPLTVTSAQKNPTAFYLCASSTPTGNGYTFGSGTRLTVV.

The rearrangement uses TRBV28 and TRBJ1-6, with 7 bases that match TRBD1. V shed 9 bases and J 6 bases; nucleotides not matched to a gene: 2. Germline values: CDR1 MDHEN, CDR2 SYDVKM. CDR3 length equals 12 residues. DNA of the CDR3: TGTGCCAGTGGGACAGTTAATTCACCCCTCCACTTT. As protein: CASGTVNSPLHF.

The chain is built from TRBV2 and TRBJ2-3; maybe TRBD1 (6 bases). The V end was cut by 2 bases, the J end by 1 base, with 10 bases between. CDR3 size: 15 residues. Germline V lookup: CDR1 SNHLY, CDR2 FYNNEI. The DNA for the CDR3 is TGTGCCAGCAGTGAAAACAGGGTTGGCACAGATACGCAGTATTTT. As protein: CASSENRVGTDTQYF.

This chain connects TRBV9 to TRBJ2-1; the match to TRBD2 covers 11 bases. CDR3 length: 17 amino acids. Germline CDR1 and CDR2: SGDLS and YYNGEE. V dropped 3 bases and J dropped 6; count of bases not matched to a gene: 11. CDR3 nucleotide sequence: TGTGCCAGCAGCGCCCAACCCGGGACTAGCGGACGCAATGAGCAGTTCTTC. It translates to CASSAQPGTSGRNEQFF. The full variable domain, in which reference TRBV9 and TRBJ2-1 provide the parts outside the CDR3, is DSGVTQTPKHLITATGQRVTLRCSPRSGDLSVYWYQQSLDQGLQFLIQYYNGEERAKGNILERFSAQQFPDLHSELNLSSLELGDSALYFCASSAQPGTSGRNEQFFGPGTRLTVL.

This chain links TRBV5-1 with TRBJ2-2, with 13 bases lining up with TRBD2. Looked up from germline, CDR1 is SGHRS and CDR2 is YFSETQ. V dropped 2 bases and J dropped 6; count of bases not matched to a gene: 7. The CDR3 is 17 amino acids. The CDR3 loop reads CASSFSGLAGDPGELFF. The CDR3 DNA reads TGCGCCAGCAGCTTCTCTGGACTAGCGGGAGACCCCGGGGAGCTGTTTTTT.

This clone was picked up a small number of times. CDR3 DNA sequence: TGTGCCAGCAGGGAAATGCCGGGGACACCGAACACCGGGGAGCTGTTTTTT. Its translation is CASREMPGTPNTGELFF. V and J are TRBV4-2 and TRBJ2-2, with D possibly matching TRBD1 (6 bases). Trimming removed 6 bases at V and 0 bases at J, with 17 bases between. The germline V gene encodes CDR1 LGHNA and CDR2 YNFKEQ. The CDR3 has 17 residues.

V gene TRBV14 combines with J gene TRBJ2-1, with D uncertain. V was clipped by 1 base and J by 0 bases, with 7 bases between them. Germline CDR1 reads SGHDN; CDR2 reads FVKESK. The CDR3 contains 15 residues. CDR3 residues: CASSQAGLSYNEQFF. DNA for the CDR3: TGTGCCAGCAGCCAAGCTGGCCTCTCCTACAATGAGCAGTTCTTC.

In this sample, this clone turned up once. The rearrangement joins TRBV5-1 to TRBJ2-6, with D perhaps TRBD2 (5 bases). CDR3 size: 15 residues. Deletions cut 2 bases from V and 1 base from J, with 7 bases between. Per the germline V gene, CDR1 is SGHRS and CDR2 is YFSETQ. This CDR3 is CASSLSGSGANVLTF. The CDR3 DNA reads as TGCGCCAGCAGCTTATCGGGGTCTGGGGCCAACGTCCTGACTTTC.

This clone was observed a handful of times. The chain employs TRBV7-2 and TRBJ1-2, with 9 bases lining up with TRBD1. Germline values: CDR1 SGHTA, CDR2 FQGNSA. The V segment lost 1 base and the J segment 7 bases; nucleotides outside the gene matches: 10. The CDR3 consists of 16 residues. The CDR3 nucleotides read TGTGCCAGCAGCTTAGAATCTACAGGGGGCCTTCTTGGCTACACCTTC. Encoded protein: CASSLESTGGLLGYTF.

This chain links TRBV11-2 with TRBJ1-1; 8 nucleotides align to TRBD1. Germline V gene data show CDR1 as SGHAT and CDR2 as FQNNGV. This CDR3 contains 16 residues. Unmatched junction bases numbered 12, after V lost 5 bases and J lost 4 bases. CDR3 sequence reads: CASSAIRTGFLTEAFF. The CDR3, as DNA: TGTGCCAGCAGCGCTATCCGGACAGGGTTCCTCACTGAAGCTTTCTTT.

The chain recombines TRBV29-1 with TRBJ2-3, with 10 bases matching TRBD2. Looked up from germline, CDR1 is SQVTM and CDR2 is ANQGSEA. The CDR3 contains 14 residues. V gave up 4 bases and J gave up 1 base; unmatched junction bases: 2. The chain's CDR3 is CSVGGLAGTDTQYF. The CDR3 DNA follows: TGCAGCGTTGGAGGACTAGCGGGCACAGATACGCAGTATTTT.

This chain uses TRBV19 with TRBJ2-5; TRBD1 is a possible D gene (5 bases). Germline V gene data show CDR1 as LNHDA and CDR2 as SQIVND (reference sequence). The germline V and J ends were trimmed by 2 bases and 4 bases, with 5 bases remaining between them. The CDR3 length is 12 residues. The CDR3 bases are TGTGCCAGTAGTATAAGGGGAGAGACCCAGTACTTC. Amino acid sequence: CASSIRGETQYF.

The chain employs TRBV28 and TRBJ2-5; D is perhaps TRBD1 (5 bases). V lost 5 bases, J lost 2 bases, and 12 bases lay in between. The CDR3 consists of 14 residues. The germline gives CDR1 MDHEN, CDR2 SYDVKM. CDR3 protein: CASSRSQGQETQYF. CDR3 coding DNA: TGTGCCAGCAGTCGATCCCAGGGACAAGAGACCCAGTACTTC.

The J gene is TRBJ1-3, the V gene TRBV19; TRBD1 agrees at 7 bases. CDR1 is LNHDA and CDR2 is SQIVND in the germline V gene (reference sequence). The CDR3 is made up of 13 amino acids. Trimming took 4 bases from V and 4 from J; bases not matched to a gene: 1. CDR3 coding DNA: TGTGCCAGTAGTACGGGACAGGGAAACACCATATATTTT. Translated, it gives CASSTGQGNTIYF.

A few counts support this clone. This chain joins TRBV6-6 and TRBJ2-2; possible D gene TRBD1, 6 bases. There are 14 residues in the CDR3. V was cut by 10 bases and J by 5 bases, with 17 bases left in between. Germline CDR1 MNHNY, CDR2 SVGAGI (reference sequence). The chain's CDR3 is CATAGTHQTGELFF. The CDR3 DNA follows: TGTGCCACAGCCGGGACACATCAGACCGGGGAGCTGTTTTTT.